Listed below are T cell receptor beta chains from one sample, sequenced in a study of long-term antiretroviral therapy in people with HIV. The table came from immunoSEQ multiplex PCR; TCRdb's copy has only in-frame clones and leaves some out. In the table there are 25,000 to 35,000 clones, roughly 92% of which are singletons. The source was unsorted PBMCs, collected 3.1 years after starting antiretroviral therapy. These receptors were collected from a man between 18 and 35 years old with HIV. Each CDR3 is given with its conserved first and last residue. Fields, in order: D gene, clone size, V gene, J gene, CDR3 protein, CDR3 DNA. The D gene is left open where the match is weak. Rows may omit the clone size; those that give it use once, few, many or a size class.

>TRBD1|.|TRBV5-6|TRBJ2-7
CASSTIRQGQGPDEQYF
TGTGCCAGCAGCACCATACGGCAGGGACAGGGCCCGGACGAGCAGTACTTC
>TRBD1|.|TRBV7-9|TRBJ1-2
CASSATGGGPGYTF
TGTGCCAGCAGCGCTACAGGGGGTGGTCCTGGCTACACCTTC
>.|.|TRBV11-2|TRBJ2-7
CASTPGTNPHEQYF
TGTGCCAGCACCCCCGGGACAAATCCTCACGAGCAGTACTTC
>TRBD2|.|TRBV27|TRBJ2-7
CASSLSVGRHEQYF
TGTGCCAGCAGTTTATCTGTCGGGAGGCACGAGCAGTACTTC
>.|.|TRBV5-5|TRBJ2-3
CASSTEGDTQYF
TGTGCCAGCAGCACTGAAGGCGATACGCAGTATTTT
>.|once|TRBV30|TRBJ2-1
CAWSWGGEQFF
TGTGCCTGGAGTTGGGGGGGCGAGCAGTTCTTC
>TRBD1|.|TRBV6-1|TRBJ1-5
CATRGQVNQPQHF
TGTGCCACCCGCGGACAGGTGAATCAGCCCCAGCATTTT
>.|.|TRBV5-6|TRBJ1-2
CASSYVRGYGYTF
TGTGCCAGCAGCTATGTCCGGGGGTATGGCTACACCTTC
>TRBD2|.|TRBV9|TRBJ2-2
CASSRWEGPNTGELFF
TGTGCCAGCAGCAGATGGGAGGGCCCTAACACCGGGGAGCTGTTTTTT
>TRBD2|once|TRBV9|TRBJ2-1
CASSDSGDSYNEQFF
TGTGCCAGCAGCGATAGCGGGGATTCCTACAATGAGCAGTTCTTC
>.|once|TRBV6-1|TRBJ2-7
CASAEGLGYEQYF
TGTGCCAGCGCCGAGGGGCTGGGCTACGAGCAGTACTTC
>.|.|TRBV4-2|TRBJ2-7
CASSQGLGLVQYF
TGTGCCAGCAGCCAGGGACTGGGCTTGGTGCAGTACTTC
>.|.|TRBV7-9|TRBJ2-7
CASSFLSYEQYF
TGTGCCAGCAGCTTTCTTAGCTACGAGCAGTACTTC
>.|.|TRBV6-1|TRBJ1-5
CASSQEGDQPQHF
TGTGCCAGCAGCCAGGAGGGTGATCAGCCCCAGCATTTT
>TRBD2|.|TRBV7-3|TRBJ2-3
CASSFSGGADTQYF
TGTGCCAGCAGCTTTAGCGGGGGGGCAGATACGCAGTATTTT
>.|.|TRBV5-4|TRBJ2-2
CASSLAGATGELFF
TGTGCCAGCAGCTTGGCCGGGGCAACCGGGGAGCTGTTTTTT
>TRBD1|.|TRBV7-2|TRBJ2-3
CASSSRGRTASTDTQYF
TGTGCCAGCAGCTCAAGGGGGCGGACAGCTAGCACAGATACGCAGTATTTT
>.|.|TRBV11-2|TRBJ2-1
CASTLRGVYNEQFF
TGTGCCAGCACCTTGAGGGGGGTCTACAATGAGCAGTTCTTC
>.|.|TRBV29-1|TRBJ2-3
CSARGAYPRRTDTQYF
TGCAGCGCCCGCGGTGCCTATCCCCGTCGCACAGATACGCAGTATTTT
>.|.|TRBV11-1|TRBJ2-1
CASSLDRGNEQFF
TGTGCCAGCAGCTTAGACCGGGGCAATGAGCAGTTCTTC
>TRBD2|.|TRBV4-1|TRBJ2-1
CASSQGLASYNEQFF
TGCGCCAGCAGCCAAGGACTAGCCTCCTACAATGAGCAGTTCTTC
>.|.|TRBV2|TRBJ1-1
CASSEVPNTEAFF
TGTGCCAGCAGTGAAGTACCGAACACTGAAGCTTTCTTT
>.|.|TRBV4-2|TRBJ1-4
CASSPPGRRLGGLFF
TGTGCCAGCAGCCCCCCGGGACGGCGCTTAGGGGGACTGTTTTTT
>.|.|TRBV19|TRBJ2-1
CASSIENPYNEQFF
TGTGCCAGTAGTATAGAAAACCCTTACAATGAGCAGTTCTTC
>.|.|TRBV12-5|TRBJ2-1
CASGLGPGRDYNEQFF
TGTGCTAGTGGTTTGGGACCGGGACGAGACTACAATGAGCAGTTCTTC
>TRBD2|.|TRBV19|TRBJ2-1
CATRTSGISSYNEQFF
TGTGCCACCCGGACTAGCGGGATTAGCTCCTACAATGAGCAGTTCTTC
>TRBD1|.|TRBV7-2|TRBJ2-7
CASSLGTGSEQYF
TGTGCCAGCAGCTTAGGGACAGGGTCTGAGCAGTACTTC
>TRBD1|.|TRBV5-6|TRBJ1-2
CASSLTGGSYGYTF
TGTGCCAGCAGCTTGACAGGGGGCAGCTATGGCTACACCTTC
>.|.|TRBV4-1|TRBJ1-1
CASSDPGSGTEAFF
TGCGCCAGCAGCGATCCAGGGTCGGGCACTGAAGCTTTCTTT
>.|.|TRBV27|TRBJ2-3
CASTRGDTQYF
TGTGCCAGCACCCGTGGGGATACGCAGTATTTT
>.|.|TRBV15|TRBJ1-5
CATSRARYGNQPQHF
TGTGCCACCAGCAGAGCAAGATATGGCAATCAGCCCCAGCATTTT
>TRBD1|.|TRBV5-1|TRBJ2-7
CASSWGTGASYEQYF
TGCGCCAGCAGCTGGGGGACAGGGGCCTCCTACGAGCAGTACTTC
>TRBD1|.|TRBV6-6|TRBJ1-2
CASSYRGPHYGYTF
TGTGCCAGCAGTTACAGGGGGCCCCACTATGGCTACACCTTC
>.|.|TRBV6-6|TRBJ2-4
CASSTLGAGIQYF
TGTGCCAGCAGCACCCTCGGTGCTGGCATTCAGTACTTC
>.|.|TRBV9|TRBJ2-1
CASSVAPDPRLGEQFF
TGTGCCAGCAGCGTAGCTCCAGACCCGCGTTTGGGTGAGCAGTTCTTC
>.|.|TRBV27|TRBJ1-3
CANHRAVSSGNTIYF
TGTGCCAACCATCGGGCTGTAAGCTCTGGAAACACCATATATTTT
>TRBD2|.|TRBV4-1|TRBJ2-3
CASSQIAGSKRDTQYF
TGCGCCAGCAGCCAAATAGCGGGGTCAAAACGGGATACGCAGTATTTT
>.|.|TRBV28|TRBJ2-7
CASSLSGSGSYEQYF
TGTGCCAGCAGTTTATCAGGGTCTGGGAGCTACGAGCAGTACTTC
>TRBD1|.|TRBV13|TRBJ2-5
CASSSGQPQETQYF
TGTGCCAGCAGTTCGGGACAGCCCCAAGAGACCCAGTACTTC
>.|.|TRBV7-9|TRBJ2-1
CASSLSGGEQFF
TGTGCCAGCAGCTTAAGTGGGGGAGAGCAGTTCTTC
>TRBD1|few|TRBV9|TRBJ2-7
CASSIGTGYEQYF
TGTGCCAGCAGCATCGGGACAGGCTACGAGCAGTACTTC
>TRBD1|.|TRBV19|TRBJ1-4
CASRTGRVRDEKLFF
TGTGCCAGTAGGACAGGGAGGGTACGGGATGAAAAACTGTTTTTT
>TRBD2|.|TRBV11-2|TRBJ2-7
CASSVGLAGGLYEQYF
TGTGCCAGCAGCGTGGGACTAGCGGGAGGCCTCTACGAGCAGTACTTC
>.|.|TRBV2|TRBJ2-7
CASTTGPGLENEQYF
TGTGCCAGCACCACCGGACCGGGACTCGAAAACGAGCAGTACTTC
>TRBD1|.|TRBV5-6|TRBJ1-5
CASSLGRGRLWGNQPQHF
TGTGCCAGCAGCTTGGGCAGGGGGAGGCTTTGGGGCAATCAGCCCCAGCATTTT
>TRBD1|.|TRBV7-9|TRBJ2-2
CASRSDRGGNTGELFF
TGTGCCAGCAGATCCGACAGGGGAGGGAACACCGGGGAGCTGTTTTTT
>TRBD1|.|TRBV7-2|TRBJ1-4
CASSGQTDEKLFF
TGTGCCAGCTCGGGACAGACGGATGAAAAACTGTTTTTT
>TRBD1|.|TRBV9|TRBJ2-3
CASSPEGQGVWGTDTQYF
TGTGCCAGCAGTCCTGAGGGACAGGGAGTTTGGGGCACAGATACGCAGTATTTT
>.|.|TRBV4-1|TRBJ2-3
CASSQDVGTDTQYF
TGCGCCAGCAGCCAAGATGTCGGCACAGATACGCAGTATTTT
>.|.|TRBV11-2|TRBJ2-5
CASSLAQNPETQYF
TGTGCCAGCAGCTTAGCCCAAAACCCAGAGACCCAGTACTTC
>.|.|TRBV27|TRBJ2-3
CASSSAGPQRTQYF
TGTGCCAGCAGTTCCGCGGGGCCGCAACGTACGCAGTATTTT
>TRBD1|.|TRBV18|TRBJ2-1
CASSPDRGPSVMYNEQFF
TGTGCCAGCTCACCGGACAGGGGGCCGTCCGTCATGTACAATGAGCAGTTCTTC
>.|.|TRBV9|TRBJ2-3
CASSVLHMKDTQYF
TGTGCCAGCAGCGTGTTACATATGAAAGATACGCAGTATTTT
>TRBD2|.|TRBV6-5|TRBJ2-7
CASRAPGRGQYF
TGTGCCAGCAGAGCGCCTGGGAGGGGACAGTACTTC
>.|.|TRBV7-9|TRBJ2-2
CASSPGAVTGELFF
TGTGCCAGCAGCCCGGGTGCGGTTACCGGGGAGCTGTTTTTT
>.|.|TRBV6-5|TRBJ2-7
CASSYKGSDYYEQYF
TGTGCCAGCAGTTACAAGGGAAGTGACTACTACGAGCAGTACTTC
>TRBD2|.|TRBV4-2|TRBJ2-2
CASSQDDAGGPGELFF
TGTGCCAGCAGCCAAGACGACGCGGGAGGGCCCGGGGAGCTGTTTTTT